One T cell receptor beta chain is described in this entry. The CDR3 covers 17 residues. V shed 2 bases and J 4 bases; nucleotides not matched to a gene: 11. The germline gives CDR1 MNHEY, CDR2 SMNVEV (reference sequence). The data originate from a study of blood T cells in healthy people across ages. Together with a sample-barcoded 5' primer, a J-beta primer mix was included in a second PCR lasting about 6 to 12 cycles. TCRdb recomputed calls from the 5' RACE reads with MiXCR, one row per CDR3 protein. The table records under 1,000,000 distinct CDR3 sequences, about 36% of them present only once. This clonotype was obtained from a man aged 18 to 30 in good health. The sequenced sample was blood. The chain has TRBV27 and TRBJ2-1; 7 nucleotides line up with TRBD2. The CDR3 is CASSLVRASGDYNEQFF. As DNA, the CDR3 is TGTGCCAGCAGTTTAGTCCGGGCTAGCGGCGATTACAATGAGCAGTTCTTC.